Listed here is a single TCR beta chain. Its specificity is unknown. TCRdb keeps only in-frame clones here, not all; method: immunoSEQ multiplex PCR. Of around 19,000 clones detected, 95% to 98% appear once; the ten largest clones hold over 0.25%. Germline-derived CDR1 and CDR2 are SGHAT and FQDESV (reference sequence). V lost 5 bases to trimming and J lost 5 bases; unmatched junction nucleotides: 7. CDR3 length equals 14 residues. The sample originates from a study of B cell selection in AIRE deficiency. Sorting defined conventional CD4 T cells as CD4+CD127+. Study results and limitations: Of 3,000 to 4,000 shared Treg TCRbeta sequences, 31.6% were healthy-donor-only and 7% to 9.5% patient-only. Patient Tconv cells held roughly a third of Treg sequences shared by healthy donors.

What was sequenced was conventional CD4+ T cells sorted from PBMCs. The chain employs TRBV11-1 and TRBJ1-1, with 8 bases matching TRBD1. This TCR was sampled from a human donor with AIRE deficiency. The CDR3 nucleotides are TGTGCCAGCAGCCCGGACAGGGAGGGGACTGAAGCTTTCTTT. As protein: CASSPDREGTEAFF.